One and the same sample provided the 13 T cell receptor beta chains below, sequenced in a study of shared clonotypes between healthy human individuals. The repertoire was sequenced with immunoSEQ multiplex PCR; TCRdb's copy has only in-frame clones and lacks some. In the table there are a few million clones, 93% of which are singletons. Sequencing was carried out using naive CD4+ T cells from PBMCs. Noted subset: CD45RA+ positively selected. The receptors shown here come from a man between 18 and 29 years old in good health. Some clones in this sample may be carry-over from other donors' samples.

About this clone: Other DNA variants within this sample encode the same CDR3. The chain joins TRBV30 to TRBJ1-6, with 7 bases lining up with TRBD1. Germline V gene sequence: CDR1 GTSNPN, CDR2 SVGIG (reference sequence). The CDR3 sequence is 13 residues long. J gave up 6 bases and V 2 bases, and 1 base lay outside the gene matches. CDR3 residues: CAWSPGGNSPLHF. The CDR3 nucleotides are TGTGCCTGGAGTCCAGGGGGTAATTCACCCCTCCACTTT.

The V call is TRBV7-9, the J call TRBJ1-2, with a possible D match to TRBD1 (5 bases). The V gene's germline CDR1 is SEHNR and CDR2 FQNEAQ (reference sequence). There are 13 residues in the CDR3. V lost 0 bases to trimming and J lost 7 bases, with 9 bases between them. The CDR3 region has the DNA TGTGCCAGCAGCTTAGCACCCGGGGGTGGCTACACCTTC. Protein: CASSLAPGGGYTF.

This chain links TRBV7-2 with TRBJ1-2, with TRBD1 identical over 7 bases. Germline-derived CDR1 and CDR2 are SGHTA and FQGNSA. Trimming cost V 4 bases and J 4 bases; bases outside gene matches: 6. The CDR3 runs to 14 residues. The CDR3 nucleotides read TGTGCCAGCAGCTCCCGGACAGGTCTCTATGGCTACACCTTC. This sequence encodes CASSSRTGLYGYTF.

CDR3 amino acids: CASRDIYYGYTF. CDR3 DNA sequence: TGTGCCAGCCGTGACATCTACTATGGCTACACCTTC. This rearrangement joins TRBV28 to TRBJ1-2; D gene ambiguous. The CDR3 covers 12 residues. The V gene lost 8 bases and the J gene lost 3 bases, with 10 bases spanning the gap. Germline CDR1 MDHEN, CDR2 SYDVKM.

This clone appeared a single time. This CDR3 is CASSSRTGLNEKLFF. CDR3 DNA: TGTGCCAGCAGCTCCCGCACCGGCCTGAATGAAAAACTGTTTTTT. This sequence joins TRBV5-4 and TRBJ1-4; D is ambiguous. The CDR3 runs to 15 residues. Germline V gene sequence: CDR1 SGHNT, CDR2 YYREEE (reference sequence). The V end was cut by 3 bases, the J end by 5 bases, with 14 bases between.

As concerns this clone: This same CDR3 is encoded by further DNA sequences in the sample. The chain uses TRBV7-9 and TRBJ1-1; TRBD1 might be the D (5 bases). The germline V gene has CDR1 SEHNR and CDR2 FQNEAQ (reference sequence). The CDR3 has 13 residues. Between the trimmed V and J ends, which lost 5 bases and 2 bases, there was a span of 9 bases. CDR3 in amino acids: CASSAQGNTEAFF. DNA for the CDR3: TGTGCCAGCAGCGCTCAGGGAAACACTGAAGCTTTCTTT.

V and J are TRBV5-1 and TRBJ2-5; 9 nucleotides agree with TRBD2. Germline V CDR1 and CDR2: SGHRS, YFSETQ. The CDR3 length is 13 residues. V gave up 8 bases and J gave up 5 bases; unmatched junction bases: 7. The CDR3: CASNSGRGETQYF. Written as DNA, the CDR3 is TGCGCCAGTAATAGCGGGAGAGGGGAGACCCAGTACTTC.

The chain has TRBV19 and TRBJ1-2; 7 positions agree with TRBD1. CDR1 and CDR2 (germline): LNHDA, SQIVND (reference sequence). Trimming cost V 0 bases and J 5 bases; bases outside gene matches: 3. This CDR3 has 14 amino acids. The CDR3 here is CASSIERGPYGYTF. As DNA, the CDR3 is TGTGCCAGTAGTATAGAGAGGGGGCCTTATGGCTACACCTTC.

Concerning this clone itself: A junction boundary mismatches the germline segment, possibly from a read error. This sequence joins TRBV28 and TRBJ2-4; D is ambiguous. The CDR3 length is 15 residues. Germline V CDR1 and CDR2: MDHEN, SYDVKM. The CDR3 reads CASTLGPNTKNIQYF. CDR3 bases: TGTGCCAGCACTTTAGGGCCGAACACCAAAAACATTCAGTACTTC.

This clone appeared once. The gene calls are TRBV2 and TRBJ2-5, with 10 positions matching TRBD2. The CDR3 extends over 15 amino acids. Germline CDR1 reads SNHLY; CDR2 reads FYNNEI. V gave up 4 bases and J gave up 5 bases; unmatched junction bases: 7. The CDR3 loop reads CASSGPSGSWETQYF. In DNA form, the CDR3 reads TGTGCCAGCAGTGGTCCTAGCGGGAGTTGGGAGACCCAGTACTTC.

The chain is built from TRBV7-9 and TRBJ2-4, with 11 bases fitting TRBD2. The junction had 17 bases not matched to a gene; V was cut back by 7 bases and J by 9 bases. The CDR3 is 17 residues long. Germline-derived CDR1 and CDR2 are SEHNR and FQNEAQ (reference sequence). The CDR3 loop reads CASIAVGSGRARGIQYF. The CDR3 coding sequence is TGTGCCAGCATCGCCGTGGGTAGCGGGAGGGCCAGGGGCATTCAGTACTTC.

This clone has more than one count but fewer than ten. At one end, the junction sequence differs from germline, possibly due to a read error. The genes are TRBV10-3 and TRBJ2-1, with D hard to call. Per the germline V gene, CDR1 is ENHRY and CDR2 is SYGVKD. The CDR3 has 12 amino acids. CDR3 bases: TGCGGAACCGGCAGTTACGACAATGAGCAGTTCTTC. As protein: CGTGSYDNEQFF.

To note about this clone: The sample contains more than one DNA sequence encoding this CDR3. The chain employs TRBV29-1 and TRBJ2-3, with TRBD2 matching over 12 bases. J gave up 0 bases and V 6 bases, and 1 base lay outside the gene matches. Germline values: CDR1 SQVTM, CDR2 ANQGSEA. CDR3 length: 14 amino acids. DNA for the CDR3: TGCAGCGTGACTAGCGGGGGAAGCACAGATACGCAGTATTTT. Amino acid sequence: CSVTSGGSTDTQYF.